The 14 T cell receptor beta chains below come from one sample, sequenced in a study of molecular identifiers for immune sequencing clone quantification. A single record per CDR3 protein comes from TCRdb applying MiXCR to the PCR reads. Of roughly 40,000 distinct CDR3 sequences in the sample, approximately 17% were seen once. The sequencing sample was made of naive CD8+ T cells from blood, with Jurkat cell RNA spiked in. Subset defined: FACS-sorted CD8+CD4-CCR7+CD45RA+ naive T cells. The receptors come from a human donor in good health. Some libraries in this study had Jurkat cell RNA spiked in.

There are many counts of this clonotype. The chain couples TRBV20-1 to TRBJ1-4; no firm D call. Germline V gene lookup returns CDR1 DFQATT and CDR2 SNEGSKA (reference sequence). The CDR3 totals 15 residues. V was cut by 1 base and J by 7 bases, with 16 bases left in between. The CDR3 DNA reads TGCAGTGCTAGAGTCCCTGACATCGATATTGAAAAACTGTTTTTT. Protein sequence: CSARVPDIDIEKLFF.

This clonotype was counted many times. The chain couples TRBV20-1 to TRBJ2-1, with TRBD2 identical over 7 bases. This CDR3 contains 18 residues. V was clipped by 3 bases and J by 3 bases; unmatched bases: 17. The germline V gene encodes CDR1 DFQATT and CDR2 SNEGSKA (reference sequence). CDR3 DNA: TGCAGTGCTAGCTACCCCGGTTGGTTAAAGCGGGGCTACAATGAGCAGTTCTTC. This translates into CSASYPGWLKRGYNEQFF.

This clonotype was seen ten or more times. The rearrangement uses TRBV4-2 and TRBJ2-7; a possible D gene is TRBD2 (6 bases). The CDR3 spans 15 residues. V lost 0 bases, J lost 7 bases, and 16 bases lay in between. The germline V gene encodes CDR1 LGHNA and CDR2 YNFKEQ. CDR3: CASSQDLGGLSEQYF. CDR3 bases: TGTGCCAGCAGCCAAGATCTGGGGGGATTGAGTGAGCAGTACTTC.

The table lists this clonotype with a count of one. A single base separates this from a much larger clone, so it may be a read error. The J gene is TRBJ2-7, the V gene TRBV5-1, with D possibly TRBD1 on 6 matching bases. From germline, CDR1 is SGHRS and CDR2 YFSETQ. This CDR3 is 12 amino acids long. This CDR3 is CASSRTVYGQYF. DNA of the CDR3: TGCGCCAGCAGCCGGACAGTCTACGGGCAGTACTTC.

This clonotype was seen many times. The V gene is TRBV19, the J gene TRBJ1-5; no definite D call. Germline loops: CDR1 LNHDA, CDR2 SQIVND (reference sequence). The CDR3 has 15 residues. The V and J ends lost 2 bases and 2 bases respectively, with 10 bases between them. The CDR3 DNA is TGTGCCAGTAGTATATGGGGTACAGGCAATCAGCCCCAGCATTTT. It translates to CASSIWGTGNQPQHF.

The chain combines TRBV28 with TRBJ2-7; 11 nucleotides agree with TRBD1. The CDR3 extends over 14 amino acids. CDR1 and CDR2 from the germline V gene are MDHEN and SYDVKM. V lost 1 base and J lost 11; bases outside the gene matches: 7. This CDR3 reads CASSLSDRGLGEYF. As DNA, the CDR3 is TGTGCCAGCAGTTTATCGGACAGGGGGCTGGGGGAGTACTTC.

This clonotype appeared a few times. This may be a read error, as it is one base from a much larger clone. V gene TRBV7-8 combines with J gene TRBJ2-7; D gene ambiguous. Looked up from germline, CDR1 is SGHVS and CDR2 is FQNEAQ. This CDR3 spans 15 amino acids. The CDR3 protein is CASSLALKSSHEQYF. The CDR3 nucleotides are TGTGCCAGCAGCTTAGCGCTAAAAAGCTCCCACGAGCAGTACTTC. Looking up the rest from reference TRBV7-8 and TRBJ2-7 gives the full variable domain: GAGVSQSPRYKVAKRGQDVALRCDPISGHVSLFWYQQALGQGPEFLTYFQNEAQLDKSGLPSDRFFAERPEGSVSTLKIQRTQQEDSAVYLCASSLALKSSHEQYFGPGTRLTVT.

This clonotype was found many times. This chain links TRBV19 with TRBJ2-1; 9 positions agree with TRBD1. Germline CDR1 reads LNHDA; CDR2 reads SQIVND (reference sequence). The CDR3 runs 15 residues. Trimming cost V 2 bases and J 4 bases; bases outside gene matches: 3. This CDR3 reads CASSIPGTGYNEQFF. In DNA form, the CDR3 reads TGTGCCAGTAGTATACCCGGGACAGGGTACAATGAGCAGTTCTTC.

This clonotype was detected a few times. The CDR3 coding sequence is TGTGCCAGCAGTCCTAGACTAGCTCCCTATGAGCAGTTCTTC. This translates into CASSPRLAPYEQFF. This chain connects TRBV28 to TRBJ2-1, with TRBD2 matching 7 bases. With V trimmed by 5 bases and J by 8 bases, 9 bases remained unmatched. The CDR3 is 14 residues long. CDR1 and CDR2 (germline): MDHEN, SYDVKM. The full variable domain, with the rest looked up from reference TRBV28 and TRBJ2-1, is DVKVTQSSRYLVKRTGEKVFLECVQDMDHENMFWYRQDPGLGLRLIYFSYDVKMKEKGDIPEGYSVSREKKERFSLILESASTNQTSMYLCASSPRLAPYEQFFGPGTRLTVL.

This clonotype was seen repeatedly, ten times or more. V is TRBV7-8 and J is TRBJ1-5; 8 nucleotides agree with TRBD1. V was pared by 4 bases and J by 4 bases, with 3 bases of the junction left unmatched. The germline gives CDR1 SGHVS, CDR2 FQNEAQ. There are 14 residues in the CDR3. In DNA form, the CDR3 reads TGTGCCAGCAGCTGGGACAGGAGTAATCAGCCCCAGCATTTT. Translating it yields CASSWDRSNQPQHF. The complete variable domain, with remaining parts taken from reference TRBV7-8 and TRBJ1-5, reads GAGVSQSPRYKVAKRGQDVALRCDPISGHVSLFWYQQALGQGPEFLTYFQNEAQLDKSGLPSDRFFAERPEGSVSTLKIQRTQQEDSAVYLCASSWDRSNQPQHFGDGTRLSIL.

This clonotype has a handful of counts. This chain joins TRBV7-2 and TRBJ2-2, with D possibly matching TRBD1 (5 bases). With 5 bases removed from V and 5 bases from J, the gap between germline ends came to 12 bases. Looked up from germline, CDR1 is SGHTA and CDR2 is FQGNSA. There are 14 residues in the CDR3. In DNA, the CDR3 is TGTGCCAGCAGCCCAGGGATTCGGACCGGGGAGCTGTTTTTT. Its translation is CASSPGIRTGELFF.

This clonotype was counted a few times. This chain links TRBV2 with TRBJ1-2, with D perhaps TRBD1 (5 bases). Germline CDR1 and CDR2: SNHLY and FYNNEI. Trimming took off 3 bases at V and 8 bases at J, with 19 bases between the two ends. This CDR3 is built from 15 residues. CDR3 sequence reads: CASSEGGALSRGYTF. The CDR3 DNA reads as TGTGCCAGCAGTGAGGGTGGGGCCCTAAGTCGGGGCTACACCTTC.

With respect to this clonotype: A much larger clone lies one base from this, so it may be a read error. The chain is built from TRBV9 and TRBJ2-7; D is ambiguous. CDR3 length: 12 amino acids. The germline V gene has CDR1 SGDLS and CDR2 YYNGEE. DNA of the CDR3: TGTGCCAGCAGCGAGTCCTCCGACGAGCAGTACTTC. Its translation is CASSESSDEQYF. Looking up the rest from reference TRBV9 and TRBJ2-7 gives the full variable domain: DSGVTQTPKHLITATGQRVTLRCSPRSGDLSVYWYQQSLDQGLQFLIQYYNGEERAKGNILERFSAQQFPDLHSELNLSSLELGDSALYFCASSESSDEQYFGPGTRLTVT.

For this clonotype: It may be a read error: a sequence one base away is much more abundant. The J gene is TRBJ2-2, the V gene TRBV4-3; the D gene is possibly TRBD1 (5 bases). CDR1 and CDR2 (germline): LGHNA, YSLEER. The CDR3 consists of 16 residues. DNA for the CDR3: TGCGCCGGCAGCCAAGGGGCCAGCACGAGCACCGGGGAGCTGTTTTTT. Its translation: CAGSQGASTSTGELFF.